Shown below are 6 T cell receptor beta chains from a single sample sequenced in a study of cytomegalovirus exposure and HLA in healthy donors. The PCR made use of 60 Vbeta and 13 Jbeta primers. Sequencing used immunoSEQ multiplex PCR; TCRdb keeps in-frame clones, though not all of them. The data hold 150,000 to 200,000 clones, with 81% observed a single time. The sample was PBMCs. The receptors derive from a man aged 50 to 59 in good health and CMV-seronegative.

V is TRBV6-6 and J is TRBJ1-3; no clear D gene. V lost 8 bases to trimming and J lost 1 base, with 9 bases between them. There are 13 residues in the CDR3. Germline V CDR1 and CDR2: MNHNY, SVGAGI (reference sequence). This CDR3 reads CASAEYSGNTIYF. The CDR3 DNA is TGTGCCAGCGCAGAATATTCTGGAAACACCATATATTTT.

The chain combines TRBV29-1 with TRBJ1-3; D remains ambiguous. The CDR3 loop spans 13 amino acids. Trimming took off 6 bases at V and 0 bases at J, with 9 bases between the two ends. Germline CDR1 SQVTM, CDR2 ANQGSEA. The chain's CDR3 is CSVIQDSGNTIYF. The CDR3 DNA follows: TGCAGCGTCATCCAGGACTCTGGAAACACCATATATTTT.

The genes are TRBV11-2 and TRBJ2-7, with 7 bases fitting TRBD1. This CDR3 spans 15 amino acids. The germline CDR1 and CDR2 sequences are SGHAT and FQNNGV. The ends lost 5 bases at V and 4 bases at J; junction bases unmatched: 11. The chain's CDR3 is CASSATGTVMYEQYF. For the CDR3, the DNA is TGTGCCAGCAGCGCTACCGGGACAGTCATGTACGAGCAGTACTTC.

This clone was seen only a few times. This chain's CDR3 is CASRNSGGHGNTIYF. The CDR3 DNA is TGTGCCAGCAGAAATTCAGGGGGCCATGGAAACACCATATATTTT. J is TRBJ1-3 and V is TRBV7-2, with TRBD1 matching over 8 bases. The CDR3 is made up of 15 amino acids. V trimming: 6 bases; J trimming: 3 bases; junction bases outside the gene matches: 7. Germline-derived CDR1 and CDR2 are SGHTA and FQGNSA. Full variable domain (rest looked up from reference TRBV7-2 and TRBJ1-3): GAGVSQSPSNKVTEKGKDVELRCDPISGHTALYWYRQSLGQGLEFLIYFQGNSAPDKSGLPSDRFSAERTGGSVSTLTIQRTQQEDSAVYLCASRNSGGHGNTIYFGEGSWLTVV.

The CDR3 sequence: CASSDSRDTDTQYF. CDR3 bases: TGTGCCAGCAGTGACTCCAGGGACACAGATACGCAGTATTTT. The J gene is TRBJ2-3, the V gene TRBV6-4; possibly TRBD1 for D (5 bases). V was clipped by 0 bases and J by 2 bases, with 6 bases between them. The CDR3 totals 14 residues. The germline gives CDR1 MRHNA, CDR2 SNTAGT.

The chain couples TRBV27 to TRBJ2-1; a possible D gene is TRBD1 (7 bases). CDR3 length: 13 residues. CDR1 MNHEY and CDR2 SMNVEV come from the germline V gene (reference sequence). Trimming shortened V by 8 bases and J by 5 bases, and 13 bases separated the two germline ends. The CDR3 is CASGGTEDNEQFF. The CDR3 bases are TGTGCCAGCGGCGGGACAGAAGACAATGAGCAGTTCTTC.